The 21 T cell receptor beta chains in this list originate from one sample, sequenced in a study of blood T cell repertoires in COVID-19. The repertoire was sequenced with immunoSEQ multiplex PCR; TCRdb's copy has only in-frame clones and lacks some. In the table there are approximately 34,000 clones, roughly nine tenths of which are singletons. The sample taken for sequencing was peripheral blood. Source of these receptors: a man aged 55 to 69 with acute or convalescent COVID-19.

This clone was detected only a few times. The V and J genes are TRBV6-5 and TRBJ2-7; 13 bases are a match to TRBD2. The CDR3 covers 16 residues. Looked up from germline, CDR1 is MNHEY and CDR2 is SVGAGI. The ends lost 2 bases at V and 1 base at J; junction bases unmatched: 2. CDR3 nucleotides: TGTGCCAGCAGTTACACTAGCGGGAGGGTATCCTACGAGCAGTACGTC. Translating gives CASSYTSGRVSYEQYV.

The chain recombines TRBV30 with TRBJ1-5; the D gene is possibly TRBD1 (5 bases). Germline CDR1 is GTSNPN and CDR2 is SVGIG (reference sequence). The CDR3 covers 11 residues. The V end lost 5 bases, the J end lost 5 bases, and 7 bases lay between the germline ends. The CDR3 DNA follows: TGTGCCTGGGGGGCAGATCAGCCCCAGCATTTT. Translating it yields CAWGADQPQHF.

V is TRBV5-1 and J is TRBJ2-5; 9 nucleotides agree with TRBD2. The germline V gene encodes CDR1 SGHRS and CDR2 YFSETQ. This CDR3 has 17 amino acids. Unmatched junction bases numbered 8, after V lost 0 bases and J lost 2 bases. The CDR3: CASSLAIGLASQETQYF. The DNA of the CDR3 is TGCGCCAGCAGCTTGGCCATTGGACTAGCGTCTCAAGAGACCCAGTACTTC.

CDR3 residues: CASSFARLDGYGYTF. Written as DNA, the CDR3 is TGTGCCAGCAGCTTTGCTAGACTAGACGGCTATGGCTACACCTTC. This chain links TRBV7-2 with TRBJ1-2; the D is unclear. This CDR3 contains 15 residues. Germline-derived CDR1 and CDR2 are SGHTA and FQGNSA. Trimming took off 3 bases at V and 4 bases at J, with 15 bases between the two ends. Based on the CDR3 plus reference TRBV7-2 and TRBJ1-2, the full variable domain is GAGVSQSPSNKVTEKGKDVELRCDPISGHTALYWYRQSLGQGLEFLIYFQGNSAPDKSGLPSDRFSAERTGGSVSTLTIQRTQQEDSAVYLCASSFARLDGYGYTFGSGTRLTVV.

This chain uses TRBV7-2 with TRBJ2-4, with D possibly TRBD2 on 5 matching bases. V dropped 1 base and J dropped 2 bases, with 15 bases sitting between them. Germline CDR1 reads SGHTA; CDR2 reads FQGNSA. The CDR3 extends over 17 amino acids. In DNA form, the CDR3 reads TGTGCCAGCAGCTTAGGGGGAGTCAGATCCACCAAAAACATTCAGTACTTC. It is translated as CASSLGGVRSTKNIQYF.

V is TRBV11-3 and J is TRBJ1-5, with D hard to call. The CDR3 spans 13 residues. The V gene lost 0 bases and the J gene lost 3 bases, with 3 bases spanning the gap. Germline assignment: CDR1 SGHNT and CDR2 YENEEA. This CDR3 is CASSLDLNQPQHF. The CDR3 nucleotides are TGTGCCAGCAGCTTAGATCTCAATCAGCCCCAGCATTTT. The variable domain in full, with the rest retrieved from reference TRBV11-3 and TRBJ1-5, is EAGVVQSPRYKIIEKKQPVAFWCNPISGHNTLYWYLQNLGQGPELLIRYENEEAVDDSQLPKDRFSAERLKGVDSTLKIQPAELGDSAVYLCASSLDLNQPQHFGDGTRLSIL.

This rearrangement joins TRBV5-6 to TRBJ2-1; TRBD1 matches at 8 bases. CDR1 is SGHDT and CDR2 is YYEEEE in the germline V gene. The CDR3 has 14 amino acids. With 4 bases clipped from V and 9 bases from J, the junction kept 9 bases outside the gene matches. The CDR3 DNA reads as TGTGCCAGCAGCCGCGGACAGGGACGGGGTGAGCAGTTCTTC. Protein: CASSRGQGRGEQFF.

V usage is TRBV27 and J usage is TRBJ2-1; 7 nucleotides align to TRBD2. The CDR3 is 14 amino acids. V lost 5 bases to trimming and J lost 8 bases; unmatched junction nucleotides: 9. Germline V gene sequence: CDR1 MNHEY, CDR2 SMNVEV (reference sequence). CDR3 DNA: TGTGCCAGCAGTCTACGGACTAGAGGCGATGAGCAGTTCTTC. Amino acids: CASSLRTRGDEQFF.

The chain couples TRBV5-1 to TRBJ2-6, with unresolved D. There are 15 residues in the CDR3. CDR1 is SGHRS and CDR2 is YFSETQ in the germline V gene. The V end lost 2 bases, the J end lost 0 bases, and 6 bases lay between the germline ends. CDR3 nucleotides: TGCGCCAGCAGCTTATATCTCTCTGGGGCCAACGTCCTGACTTTC. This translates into CASSLYLSGANVLTF.

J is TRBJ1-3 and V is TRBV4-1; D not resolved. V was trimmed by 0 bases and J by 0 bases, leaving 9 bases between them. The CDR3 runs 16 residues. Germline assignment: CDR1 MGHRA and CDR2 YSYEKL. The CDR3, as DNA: TGCGCCAGCAGCCAAGAACCGGTCTTCTCTGGAAACACCATATATTTT. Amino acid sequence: CASSQEPVFSGNTIYF.

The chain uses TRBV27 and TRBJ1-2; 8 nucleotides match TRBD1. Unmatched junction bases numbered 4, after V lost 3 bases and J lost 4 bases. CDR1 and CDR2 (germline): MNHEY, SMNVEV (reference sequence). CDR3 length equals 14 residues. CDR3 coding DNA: TGTGCCAGCAGTTTTGGACAGGGAGCCTATGGCTACACCTTC. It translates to CASSFGQGAYGYTF.

CDR3 bases: TGTGCCAGCAGCCAAGGATGGGGACTTCAGACCGACAATGAGCAGTTCTTC. Translation: CASSQGWGLQTDNEQFF. This rearrangement joins TRBV3-1 (or the pseudogene TRBV3-2) to TRBJ2-1, with D possibly matching TRBD2 (6 bases). The CDR3 consists of 17 residues. V lost 1 base to trimming and J lost 5 bases, with 18 bases between them. From germline, CDR1 is LGHDT and CDR2 YNNKEL (reference sequence).

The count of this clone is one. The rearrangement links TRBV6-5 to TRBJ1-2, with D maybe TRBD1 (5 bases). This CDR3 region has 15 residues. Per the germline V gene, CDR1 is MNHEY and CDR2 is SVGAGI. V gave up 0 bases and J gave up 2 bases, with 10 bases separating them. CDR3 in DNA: TGTGCCAGCAGTTACTCAGGGGTGCTGAACTATGGCTACACCTTC. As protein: CASSYSGVLNYGYTF.

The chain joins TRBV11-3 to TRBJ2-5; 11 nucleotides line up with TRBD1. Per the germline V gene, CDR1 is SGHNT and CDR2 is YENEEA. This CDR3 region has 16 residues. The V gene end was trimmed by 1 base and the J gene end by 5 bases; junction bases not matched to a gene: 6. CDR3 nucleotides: TGTGCCAGCAGCTTAGCTCGGACAGGGGGCGCGGAGACCCAGTACTTC. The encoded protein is CASSLARTGGAETQYF.

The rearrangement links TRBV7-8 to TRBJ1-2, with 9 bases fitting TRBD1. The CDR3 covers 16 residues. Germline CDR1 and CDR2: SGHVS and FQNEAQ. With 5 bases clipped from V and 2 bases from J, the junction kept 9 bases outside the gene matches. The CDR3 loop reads CASSLGTGQGNYGYTF. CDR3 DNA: TGTGCCAGCAGCCTAGGGACGGGACAGGGCAACTATGGCTACACCTTC. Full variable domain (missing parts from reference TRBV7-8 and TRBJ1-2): GAGVSQSPRYKVAKRGQDVALRCDPISGHVSLFWYQQALGQGPEFLTYFQNEAQLDKSGLPSDRFFAERPEGSVSTLKIQRTQQEDSAVYLCASSLGTGQGNYGYTFGSGTRLTVV.

This chain's CDR3 is CASSPRQGLTDTQYF. DNA of the CDR3: TGTGCCAGCAGCCCCCGACAGGGTCTCACAGATACGCAGTATTTT. This chain links TRBV7-9 with TRBJ2-3; the match to TRBD1 covers 7 bases. Germline V gene sequence: CDR1 SEHNR, CDR2 FQNEAQ (reference sequence). This CDR3 contains 15 residues. Trimming removed 5 bases from V and 2 bases from J; junction bases left unmatched: 7.

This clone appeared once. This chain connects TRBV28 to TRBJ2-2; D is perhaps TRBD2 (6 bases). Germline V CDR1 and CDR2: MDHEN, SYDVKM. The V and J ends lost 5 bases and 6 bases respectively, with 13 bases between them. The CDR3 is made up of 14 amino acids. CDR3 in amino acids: CASSPGGKAGELFF. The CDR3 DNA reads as TGTGCCAGCAGTCCTGGGGGGAAGGCCGGGGAGCTGTTTTTT.

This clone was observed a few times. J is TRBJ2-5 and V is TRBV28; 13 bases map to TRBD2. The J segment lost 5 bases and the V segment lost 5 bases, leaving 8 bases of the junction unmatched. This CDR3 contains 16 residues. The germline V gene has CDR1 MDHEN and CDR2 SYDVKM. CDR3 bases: TGTGCCAGCAGTCTACCGGGACTAGCGGGATCGGAGACCCAGTACTTC. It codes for CASSLPGLAGSETQYF.

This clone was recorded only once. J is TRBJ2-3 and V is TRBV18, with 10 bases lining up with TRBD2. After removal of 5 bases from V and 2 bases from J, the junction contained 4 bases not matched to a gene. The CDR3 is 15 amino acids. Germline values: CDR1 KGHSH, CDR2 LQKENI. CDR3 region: CASSSAGGTTDTQYF. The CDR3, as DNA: TGTGCCAGCTCATCAGCGGGAGGGACCACAGATACGCAGTATTTT.

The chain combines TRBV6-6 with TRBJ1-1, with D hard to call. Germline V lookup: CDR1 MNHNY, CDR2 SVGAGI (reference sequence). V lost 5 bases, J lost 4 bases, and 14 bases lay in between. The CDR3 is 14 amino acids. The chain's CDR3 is CASSRISVSTEAFF. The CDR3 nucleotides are TGTGCCAGCAGTCGCATTTCGGTGAGCACTGAAGCTTTCTTT.

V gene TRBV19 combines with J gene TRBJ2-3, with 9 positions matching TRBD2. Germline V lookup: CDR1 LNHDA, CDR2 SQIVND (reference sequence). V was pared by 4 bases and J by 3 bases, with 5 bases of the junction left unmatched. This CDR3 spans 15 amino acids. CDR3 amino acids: CASSSGRVGTDTQYF. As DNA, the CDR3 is TGTGCCAGTAGTAGCGGGAGGGTCGGGACAGATACGCAGTATTTT. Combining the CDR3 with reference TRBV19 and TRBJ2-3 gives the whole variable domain DGGITQSPKYLFRKEGQNVTLSCEQNLNHDAMYWYRQDPGQGLRLIYYSQIVNDFQKGDIAEGYSVSREKKESFPLTVTSAQKNPTAFYLCASSSGRVGTDTQYFGPGTRLTVL.